A single sample is the source of the 22 T cell receptor beta chains below, sequenced in a study of somatic mutations in T cells in chronic GVHD. The table came from immunoSEQ multiplex PCR; TCRdb's copy has only in-frame clones and leaves some out. Among approximately 860 clones, approximately 77% were seen once, and the ten largest hold over 60%. The specimen was Vbeta20-positive CD4+ T cells from blood. The receptors shown here come from a male patient aged 45-60 years with chronic graft-versus-host disease. Some of the T cells might come from the graft donor.

Only a few counts were recorded for this clone. V usage is TRBV5-1 and J usage is TRBJ1-2; weak D call: TRBD1 (5 bases). The CDR3 consists of 14 residues. Germline CDR1 is SGHRS and CDR2 is YFSETQ. Trimming stripped 2 bases from V and 0 bases from J, with 8 bases between. The CDR3 region has the DNA TGCGCCAGCAGCTTCCAGGGCCCTAACTATGGCTACACCTTC. Translation: CASSFQGPNYGYTF.

This chain joins TRBV30 and TRBJ1-2; the match to TRBD1 covers 8 bases. CDR3 length equals 15 residues. CDR1 is GTSNPN, CDR2 SVGIG, per germline (reference sequence). Trimming took 0 bases from V and 5 from J; bases not matched to a gene: 8. CDR3 sequence: CAWSVGRGLQYGYTF. DNA for the CDR3: TGTGCCTGGAGTGTGGGCAGGGGGCTTCAATATGGCTACACCTTC.

This chain connects TRBV30 to TRBJ1-1; weak D call: TRBD1 (6 bases). This CDR3 has 17 amino acids. From germline, CDR1 is GTSNPN and CDR2 SVGIG (reference sequence). With 1 base removed from V and 0 bases from J, the gap between germline ends came to 18 bases. The DNA for the CDR3 is TGTGCCTGGAGTGCTGAGGGGGGGAAATATTTGAACACTGAAGCTTTCTTT. Its protein is CAWSAEGGKYLNTEAFF.

The rearrangement joins TRBV15 to TRBJ1-2; D call uncertain. The CDR3 has 14 amino acids. Trimming shortened V by 0 bases and J by 4 bases, and 9 bases separated the two germline ends. Germline V lookup: CDR1 LNHNV, CDR2 YYDKDF (reference sequence). CDR3 loop: CATSRDPLSYGYTF. CDR3 nucleotides: TGTGCCACCAGCAGAGATCCCCTCAGCTATGGCTACACCTTC.

The chain carries TRBV30 and TRBJ2-3; D gene uncertain. Trimming left V 3 bases short and J 4 bases short, with 11 bases between. CDR3 length equals 13 residues. The germline CDR1 and CDR2 sequences are GTSNPN and SVGIG (reference sequence). CDR3 nucleotides: TGTGCCTGGAGCCCGTTAGTCCCAGATACGCAGTATTTT. The encoded protein is CAWSPLVPDTQYF. The full variable domain, in which reference TRBV30 and TRBJ2-3 provide the parts outside the CDR3, is SQTIHQWPATLVQPVGSPLSLECTVEGTSNPNLYWYRQAAGRGLQLLFYSVGIGQISSEVPQNLSASRPQDRQFILSSKKLLLSDSGFYLCAWSPLVPDTQYFGPGTRLTVL.

Turning to this clone: At one end the junction does not follow the germline gene, possibly because of a read error. Other DNA variants within this sample encode the same CDR3. The rearrangement joins TRBV30 to TRBJ1-1, with 8 bases matching TRBD1. Per germline, CDR1 GTSNPN and CDR2 SVGIG (reference sequence). This CDR3 is built from 13 residues. CDR3 amino acids: CAWSGTGKTEAFF. DNA of the CDR3: TGTGCCTGGAGTGGGACAGGGAAGACTGAAGCCTTCTTT.

This chain joins TRBV30 and TRBJ1-1; 10 nucleotides line up with TRBD1. The V gene end was trimmed by 4 bases and the J gene end by 3 bases; junction bases not matched to a gene: 5. This CDR3 is 14 amino acids long. Germline lookup yields CDR1 GTSNPN and CDR2 SVGIG (reference sequence). In DNA, the CDR3 is TGTGCCTGGACCCGGGGGACAGGGGACACTGAAGCTTTCTTT. Translating gives CAWTRGTGDTEAFF.

This clone was observed a handful of times. The chain employs TRBV30 and TRBJ1-1, with no clear D. The CDR3 consists of 11 residues. Trimming removed 4 bases at V and 2 bases at J, with 5 bases between. Germline V CDR1 and CDR2: GTSNPN, SVGIG (reference sequence). The CDR3 DNA follows: TGTGCCTGGACCTACAACACTGAAGCTTTCTTT. Its protein product is CAWTYNTEAFF.

This clone was counted once. The chain has TRBV30 and TRBJ1-1; a possible D gene is TRBD1 (6 bases). Germline CDR1 reads GTSNPN; CDR2 reads SVGIG (reference sequence). Trimming took 4 bases from V and 4 from J, leaving 16 bases between them. This CDR3 spans 14 amino acids. The CDR3: CAWTLTGGSTEAFF. As DNA, the CDR3 is TGTGCCTGGACCCTGACAGGCGGGTCCACTGAAGCTTTCTTT.

This clone occurred a few times. V and J are TRBV30 and TRBJ1-5, with TRBD1 identical over 8 bases. There are 16 residues in the CDR3. V gave up 2 bases and J gave up 2 bases; unmatched junction bases: 8. Germline values: CDR1 GTSNPN, CDR2 SVGIG (reference sequence). CDR3 DNA sequence: TGTGCCTGGAGTTCGCGGACAGGGATCGGCAATCAGCCCCAGCATTTT. Translated, it gives CAWSSRTGIGNQPQHF.

A remark on this clone: The conserved closing phenylalanine or tryptophan is absent in this CDR3, likely reflecting a read error. The rearrangement links TRBV30 to TRBJ1-2; D uncertain. V lost 0 bases, J lost 2 bases, and 7 bases lay in between. This CDR3 has 13 amino acids. The V gene's germline CDR1 is GTSNPN and CDR2 SVGIG (reference sequence). CDR3 in amino acids: CAWSVEANYGYTL. As DNA, the CDR3 is TGTGCCTGGAGTGTGGAGGCAAACTATGGCTACACCCTC.

The V and J genes are TRBV30 and TRBJ1-1; D is perhaps TRBD1 (5 bases). CDR3 length: 15 amino acids. The V gene lost 0 bases and the J gene lost 0 bases, with 11 bases spanning the gap. Germline V gives CDR1 GTSNPN, CDR2 SVGIG (reference sequence). CDR3 nucleotide sequence: TGTGCCTGGAGTGTAAAAGGGGCCCTGAACACTGAAGCTTTCTTT. Protein sequence: CAWSVKGALNTEAFF.

This clone occurred a few times. This chain connects TRBV5-1 to TRBJ2-7; D may be TRBD2 (6 bases). CDR1 is SGHRS, CDR2 YFSETQ, per germline. Trimming stripped 4 bases from V and 3 bases from J, with 17 bases between. This CDR3 has 15 amino acids. CDR3 in amino acids: CASSVGTREVYEQYF. In DNA, the CDR3 is TGCGCCAGCAGCGTCGGGACTCGGGAAGTCTACGAGCAGTACTTC.

V and J are TRBV30 and TRBJ2-7, with 8 bases aligning to TRBD1. CDR1 GTSNPN and CDR2 SVGIG come from the germline V gene (reference sequence). V shed 2 bases and J 3 bases; nucleotides not matched to a gene: 3. The CDR3 extends over 13 amino acids. This chain's CDR3 is CAWSKGQGYEQYF. For the CDR3, the DNA is TGTGCCTGGAGTAAAGGACAGGGCTACGAGCAGTACTTC.

The V and J genes are TRBV30 and TRBJ2-3, with TRBD2 as a possible D gene (7 bases). The V gene lost 2 bases and the J gene lost 3 bases, with 9 bases spanning the gap. The CDR3 spans 13 residues. Germline V gene lookup returns CDR1 GTSNPN and CDR2 SVGIG (reference sequence). As DNA, the CDR3 is TGTGCCTGGAGTAGGGGGGGAACAGATACGCAGTATTTT. It translates to CAWSRGGTDTQYF.

Remarks on this clone: This sample includes further DNA sequences coding for the same CDR3. The chain employs TRBV30 and TRBJ1-2; D possibly corresponds to TRBD1 (5 bases). Deletions cut 0 bases from V and 2 bases from J, with 10 bases between. The CDR3 has 14 residues. Germline assignment: CDR1 GTSNPN and CDR2 SVGIG (reference sequence). CDR3 DNA: TGTGCCTGGAGTGTAGGGGCAGGGAACTATGGCTACACCTTC. Its protein product is CAWSVGAGNYGYTF.

The rearrangement links TRBV5-1 to TRBJ2-1; TRBD2 might be the D (6 bases). Germline loops: CDR1 SGHRS, CDR2 YFSETQ. With 1 base removed from V and 2 bases from J, the gap between germline ends came to 7 bases. This CDR3 has 14 amino acids. CDR3: CASSLSGPYNEQFF. The CDR3 bases are TGCGCCAGCAGCTTGAGCGGGCCCTACAATGAGCAGTTCTTC.

V and J are TRBV30 and TRBJ1-5; unclear D gene. The V and J ends lost 2 bases and 1 base respectively, with 6 bases between them. There are 13 residues in the CDR3. CDR1 GTSNPN and CDR2 SVGIG come from the germline V gene (reference sequence). The CDR3 is CAWSPGSNQPQHF. In nucleotides, the CDR3 is TGTGCCTGGAGTCCGGGGAGCAATCAGCCCCAGCATTTT.

V gene TRBV30 combines with J gene TRBJ1-1, with TRBD1 matching 8 bases. V shed 3 bases and J 5 bases; nucleotides not matched to a gene: 8. Germline CDR1 GTSNPN, CDR2 SVGIG (reference sequence). This CDR3 has 14 amino acids. CDR3 nucleotides: TGTGCCTGGAGCGCGACGGACAGGGTGACTGAAGCTTTCTTT. It encodes CAWSATDRVTEAFF.

The rearrangement links TRBV5-1 to TRBJ1-6, with a possible D match to TRBD1 (6 bases). V shed 4 bases and J shed 5 bases, with 16 bases lying between them. Germline V gene sequence: CDR1 SGHRS, CDR2 YFSETQ. The CDR3 loop spans 16 amino acids. The DNA of the CDR3 is TGCGCCAGCAGCCCGGCGGGGGGGCAGGATAATTCACCCCTCCACTTT. Protein sequence: CASSPAGGQDNSPLHF. The full variable domain, rest sourced from reference TRBV5-1 and TRBJ1-6, is KAGVTQTPRYLIKTRGQQVTLSCSPISGHRSVSWYQQTPGQGLQFLFEYFSETQRNKGNFPGRFSGRQFSNSRSEMNVSTLELGDSALYLCASSPAGGQDNSPLHFGNGTRLTVT.

The V gene is TRBV30, the J gene TRBJ1-2; possibly TRBD1 for D (5 bases). The length of the CDR3 is 12 residues. Germline CDR1 is GTSNPN and CDR2 is SVGIG (reference sequence). The V end lost 0 bases, the J end lost 4 bases, and 6 bases lay between the germline ends. The CDR3 spells CAWSVQGYGYTF. DNA of the CDR3: TGTGCCTGGAGTGTTCAGGGCTATGGCTACACCTTC.

This chain links TRBV28 with TRBJ1-1; 7 positions match TRBD1. In germline, CDR1 is MDHEN, CDR2 SYDVKM. V shed 6 bases, J shed 10 bases, and the junction held 8 bases outside the gene matches. This CDR3 spans 12 amino acids. The CDR3 nucleotides read TGTGCCAGCAGCGAGGACAGGTTGGCAGCTTTCTTT. Its translation is CASSEDRLAAFF.